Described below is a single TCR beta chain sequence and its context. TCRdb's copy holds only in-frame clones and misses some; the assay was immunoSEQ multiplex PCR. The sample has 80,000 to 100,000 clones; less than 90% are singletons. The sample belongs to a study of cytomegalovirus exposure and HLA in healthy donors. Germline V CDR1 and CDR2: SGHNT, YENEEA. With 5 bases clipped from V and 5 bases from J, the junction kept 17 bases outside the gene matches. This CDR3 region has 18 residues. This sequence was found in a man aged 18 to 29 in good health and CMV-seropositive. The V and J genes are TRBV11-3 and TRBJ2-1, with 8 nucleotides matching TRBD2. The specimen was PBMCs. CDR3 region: CASSPPTWGVAGNNEQFF. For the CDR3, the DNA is TGTGCCAGCAGCCCCCCCACGTGGGGGGTAGCGGGAAACAATGAGCAGTTCTTC.